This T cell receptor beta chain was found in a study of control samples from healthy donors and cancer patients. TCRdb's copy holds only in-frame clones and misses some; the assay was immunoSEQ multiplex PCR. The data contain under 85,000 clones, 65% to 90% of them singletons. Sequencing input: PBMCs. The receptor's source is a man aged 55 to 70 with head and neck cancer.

The CDR3 loop is CASSGTGSYEQYF. CDR3 nucleotides: TGTGCCAGCAGCGGAACAGGAAGCTACGAGCAGTACTTC. This chain connects TRBV11-2 to TRBJ2-7; D is perhaps TRBD1 (5 bases). The germline gives CDR1 SGHAT, CDR2 FQNNGV. Between the trimmed V and J ends, which lost 5 bases and 3 bases, there was a span of 11 bases. The CDR3 covers 13 residues. The variable domain in full, completed from reference TRBV11-2 and TRBJ2-7, reads EAGVAQSPRYKIIEKRQSVAFWCNPISGHATLYWYQQILGQGPKLLIQFQNNGVVDDSQLPKDRFSAERLKGVDSTLKIQPAKLEDSAVYLCASSGTGSYEQYFGPGTRLTVT.